The present entry profiles one T cell receptor beta chain with its context. Its antigen is not yet known. Qualities for individual bases were not recorded, and no much larger clone is one base off. This entry comes from a study of identical twins (dated by TCRdb to 2016 to 2017). Broadly, across the study: To test whether fetal clonotypes persist, the study used deep sequencing on TCR alpha and beta repertoires from monozygotic twins, unrelated adults of various ages, and cord blood. To rule out contamination, the twin experiments were replicated at different times with different library preparation protocols.

V is cut by 8 bases and J by 15 bases, and the space between the germline ends is 23 bases. The CDR3 contains 13 residues, cysteine and phenylalanine counted. The sequence is cut down to CDR3 DNA, 39 bases in frame from base 1. For CDR1 and CDR2, the germline V gene lists SNHLY and FYNNEI. All donors were healthy Caucasians. Miltenyi CD45RO+ enrichment and human naive T-cell isolation kits were used to isolate memory (CD45RO+) and naive T cells from PBMC. To prepare the library, 5' RACE was applied. TCRdb records Illumina HiSeq 2000 as the sequencer. A universal primer binding site was introduced by template switching, and a unique molecular identifier was present in the final cDNA, enabling accurate counting of TCR cDNA molecules. First-strand cDNA for TCR alpha and beta chains was synthesized from specific primers in the conserved constant-segment region. To control for contamination, every cDNA library carried two barcodes: a SMART-Mk sample barcode plus Illumina barcodes. TruSeq adapter sequences along with Illumina sample barcodes were introduced in two successive PCR steps. The Illumina HiSeq platform was used with custom primers to sequence TCR alpha and beta cDNA libraries. The study's processing was this. MiGEC processed the raw reads to extract unique molecular identifiers, while MiXCR was used to determine the CDR3 positions. Recombination models were inferred per individual with the repgenHMM and IGoR tools using an EM algorithm. The tcR package in R was used for shared clonotype analysis, with sharing normalized by the product of cloneset sizes. Out-of-frame nonproductive sequences were analyzed to study raw recombination free of thymic and clonal selection effects. TCRdb reanalyzed the raw reads on its own, using fastp at Q25 for trimming and MiXCR for clone calling, and kept in-frame beta chains. A single entry per CDR3 protein holds the most common genes and DNA from its merged rows. In this record, the V and J calls reflect TCRdb's handling and not the investigators' own analysis. Present in this sample are about 250,000 distinct CDR3 sequences, roughly an eighth of which were seen just once. The top ten clones comprise 7% to 9% of the sample.

Results and caveats for the whole study, not just this receptor: Abundant cord blood beta clonotypes had fewer insertions, young adult naive repertoires showed a similar but weaker trend, and memory repertoires showed no such trend. Excess twin sharing in beta out-of-frame sequences was weaker because fewer shared sequences lowered the signal-to-noise ratio. Zero-insertion analyses could be partly confounded by invariant T cells such as MAIT and iNKT, although diverse VJ usage argued against such confounding for most clonotypes. In monozygotic twins, recombination models systematically underestimated out-of-frame TCR alpha sharing, but the models matched the sharing seen between unrelated individuals. Because the same donors could not be followed over many years, the conclusions relied on cross-sectional statistical analysis. Compared with coincidental sharing between unrelated individuals, out-of-frame TCR alpha sequences shared between twins showed an excess of sequences with low generation probability.

Sequenced input: memory (CD45RO+) T cells sorted from blood. The cell subset or site label for this specimen denotes: CD45RO+ enriched T cells. In this chain, TRBV2 is recombined with TRBJ2-1; TRBD2 might be the D gene, on 7 matching bases. The receptor was derived from a woman between 18 and 29 years old in good health. The CDR3 protein is CASSTRGRIDGFF. The sequenced DNA: TGTGCCAGCTCAACGCGGGGGCGAATCGATGGGTTCTTC.